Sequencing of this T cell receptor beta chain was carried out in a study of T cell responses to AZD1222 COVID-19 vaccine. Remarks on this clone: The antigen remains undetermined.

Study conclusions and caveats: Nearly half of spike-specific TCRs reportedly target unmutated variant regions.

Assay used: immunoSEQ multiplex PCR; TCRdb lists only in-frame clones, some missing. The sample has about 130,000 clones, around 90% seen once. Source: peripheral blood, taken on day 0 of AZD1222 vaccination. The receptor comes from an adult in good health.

CDR3 sequence: CASSPGPGRSPLHF. The CDR3 DNA follows: TGCGCCAGCAGCCCGGGCCCCGGACGTTCACCCCTCCACTTT. The J gene is TRBJ1-6, the V gene TRBV5-1, with D unresolved. In germline, CDR1 is SGHRS, CDR2 YFSETQ. V shed 4 bases and J shed 9 bases, with 14 bases lying between them. The CDR3 consists of 14 residues.